This T cell receptor beta chain appears in the sequencing data of a study of blood T cell repertoires in COVID-19. TCRdb's copy holds only in-frame clones and misses some; the assay was immunoSEQ multiplex PCR. Of around 80,000 clones in the sample, under 85% are singletons; the top ten hold approximately 10%. What was sequenced was peripheral blood. The receptor was derived from a human donor in a cohort sampled during active COVID-19.

The CDR3 DNA reads TGTGCCAGCAGCCTGGACAGCAATTCACCCCTCCACTTT. Protein sequence: CASSLDSNSPLHF. V gene TRBV14 combines with J gene TRBJ1-6; D perhaps matches TRBD1 (6 bases). The CDR3 has 13 amino acids. The V end lost 4 bases, the J end lost 7 bases, and 8 bases lay between the germline ends. Per germline, CDR1 SGHDN and CDR2 FVKESK. Drawing the rest from reference TRBV14 and TRBJ1-6, the complete variable domain is EAGVTQFPSHSVIEKGQTVTLRCDPISGHDNLYWYRRVMGKEIKFLLHFVKESKQDESGMPNNRFLAERTGGTYSTLKVQPAELEDSGVYFCASSLDSNSPLHFGNGTRLTVT.